These T cell receptor beta chains were read from a single sample in a study of blood T cell repertoires in COVID-19. Only in-frame clones appear in the TCRdb table, and some are missing; sequencing was by immunoSEQ multiplex PCR. The table has roughly 100,000 clones, roughly 92% seen once. The source material was peripheral blood. The source of these receptors is a man aged 50-59 years with active COVID-19. CDR3s leave out the opening cysteine and the closing phenylalanine or tryptophan.

j_call v_call cdr3_aa
TRBJ2-1 TRBV7-9 ASSAWGGANEQF
TRBJ1-1 TRBV7-9 ASSPRESLNTEAF
TRBJ2-2 TRBV9 ASSRQGSLTGELF
TRBJ2-7 TRBV28 ASSSSSGPFYEQY
TRBJ2-2 TRBV28 ASSLPRRTGELF
TRBJ1-6 TRBV14 ASSRTVSYNSPLH
TRBJ2-1 TRBV3-1/TRBV3-2 ASSQDRVSRQF
TRBJ2-3 TRBV19 ASRRSGDTDTQY
TRBJ1-1 TRBV28 ASRAGRVTEAF
TRBJ2-7 TRBV28 ASSSPVPGGNEQY
TRBJ2-3 TRBV7-3 ASSSGTSGTATTDTQY
TRBJ1-6 TRBV3-1/TRBV3-2 ASSPLAASYNSPLH
TRBJ1-1 TRBV19 ASSTPGGVNTEAF
TRBJ1-6 TRBV5-4 ASSLRTGLNSPLH
TRBJ2-4 TRBV20-1 SASIGLAGVEAKNIQY
TRBJ1-1 TRBV19 ASSILNSGTKNTEAF
TRBJ2-7 TRBV7-2 ASHDQTVGTYEQY
TRBJ2-7 TRBV11-2 ASSLSRGYEQY
TRBJ2-5 TRBV10-2 ATNGLGETQY
TRBJ1-2 TRBV7-9 ASSLGGLNYGYT
TRBJ2-4 TRBV28 ASGQGWGNIQY
TRBJ2-1 TRBV30 AWSVHLEQF